The 12 T cell receptor beta chains below were found in one sample sequenced in a study of cytomegalovirus exposure and HLA in healthy donors. It was with 60 Vbeta and 13 Jbeta primers that the PCR ran. Assay: immunoSEQ multiplex PCR; the TCRdb copy retains only in-frame clones and omits some. The sample contains 90,000 to 120,000 clones, approximately 68% of which appear only once. Material: PBMCs. Receptors originate from a woman aged 18-29 years in good health and CMV-seropositive.

The chain carries TRBV5-1 and TRBJ1-1; possible D gene TRBD1, 6 bases. The CDR3 has 14 amino acids. V dropped 0 bases and J dropped 1 base, with 7 bases sitting between them. Germline values: CDR1 SGHRS, CDR2 YFSETQ. CDR3 nucleotides: TGCGCCAGCAGCTTGGGACAGGCGAACACTGAAGCTTTCTTT. It encodes CASSLGQANTEAFF.

The V gene is TRBV20-1, the J gene TRBJ2-7, with 8 bases aligning to TRBD1. The V gene's germline CDR1 is DFQATT and CDR2 SNEGSKA (reference sequence). The V segment lost 7 bases and the J segment 4 bases; nucleotides outside the gene matches: 3. The CDR3 sequence is 11 residues long. Here the CDR3 DNA reads TGCAGTGTGGACAGGGCTTACGAGCAGTACTTC. It encodes CSVDRAYEQYF.

The V and J genes are TRBV4-3 and TRBJ1-4, with D maybe TRBD1 (6 bases). Germline CDR1 is LGHNA and CDR2 is YSLEER. Trimming pared 4 bases from V and 14 bases from J, leaving 14 bases between. The CDR3 is 12 amino acids. This CDR3 reads CASSLSTGLLFF. In DNA form, the CDR3 reads TGCGCCAGCAGCCTATCGACAGGTTTGCTGTTTTTT.

As to this clone: The junction shows a germline mismatch at one end, possibly a read error. V and J are TRBV7-8 and TRBJ2-1; TRBD2 aligns across 7 bases. CDR3 length equals 17 residues. CDR1 is SGHVS, CDR2 FQNEAQ, per germline. The CDR3 DNA sequence: TGTGCCAGCACCTTACGTCTAGCGGATCTTCTGGGGAATGAGCAGTTCTTC. Protein product: CASTLRLADLLGNEQFF.

The genes are TRBV27 and TRBJ2-3, with a possible D match to TRBD1 (7 bases). Germline V gene lookup returns CDR1 MNHEY and CDR2 SMNVEV (reference sequence). Between the trimmed V and J ends, which lost 0 bases and 5 bases, there was a span of 12 bases. This CDR3 is 15 amino acids long. CDR3 sequence reads: CASSLSYQGGDTQYF. The CDR3 DNA sequence: TGTGCCAGCAGTTTATCGTACCAGGGGGGAGATACGCAGTATTTT.

This clone showed up just a few times. The chain recombines TRBV7-2 with TRBJ2-3; possible D gene TRBD2, 5 bases. The germline V and J ends were trimmed by 1 base and 9 bases, with 14 bases remaining between them. This CDR3 spans 14 amino acids. Germline lookup yields CDR1 SGHTA and CDR2 FQGNSA. The CDR3 DNA follows: TGTGCCAGCAGCTTAGAAAGTCCAGGAGGCACGCAGTATTTT. It yields the protein CASSLESPGGTQYF.

The V call is TRBV5-6, the J call TRBJ1-2; 11 bases are a match to TRBD1. Germline V gene data show CDR1 as SGHDT and CDR2 as YYEEEE. This CDR3 has 14 amino acids. After removal of 1 base from V and 8 bases from J, the junction contained 4 bases not matched to a gene. CDR3 nucleotides: TGTGCCAGCAGCTTGCAGGGACAGGGGGGAGGCTACACCTTC. Its translation is CASSLQGQGGGYTF.

The chain uses TRBV6-5 and TRBJ2-1; 16 bases are a match to TRBD2. With V trimmed by 2 bases and J by 11 bases, 6 bases remained unmatched. In germline, CDR1 is MNHEY, CDR2 SVGAGI. There are 16 residues in the CDR3. This chain's CDR3 is CASSYPGLAGGRKQFF. The CDR3 DNA reads as TGTGCCAGCAGTTACCCGGGACTAGCGGGAGGGAGGAAGCAGTTCTTC.

The chain couples TRBV5-1 to TRBJ1-1; 9 bases are a match to TRBD1. Per the germline V gene, CDR1 is SGHRS and CDR2 is YFSETQ. The CDR3 spans 16 residues. Unmatched junction bases numbered 6, after V lost 2 bases and J lost 1 base. CDR3 coding DNA: TGCGCCAGCAGCTTCCCGGGACAGGGAACGAACACTGAAGCTTTCTTT. This encodes CASSFPGQGTNTEAFF.

The chain has TRBV27 and TRBJ1-1; 8 nucleotides agree with TRBD1. With 5 bases clipped from V and 7 bases from J, the junction kept 15 bases outside the gene matches. This CDR3 region has 16 residues. Germline V CDR1 and CDR2: MNHEY, SMNVEV (reference sequence). CDR3 sequence (DNA): TGTGCCAGCAGTCCCGTACTGGACAGGGTAGGTGGTGAAGCTTTCTTT. Translation gives CASSPVLDRVGGEAFF.

The chain joins TRBV29-1 to TRBJ2-1, with D unresolved. Germline CDR1 SQVTM, CDR2 ANQGSEA. V shed 3 bases and J shed 2 bases, with 8 bases lying between them. This CDR3 is 13 amino acids long. The CDR3 DNA is TGCAGCGTTGACTGGAGCACCTACAATGAGCAGTTCTTC. It specifies CSVDWSTYNEQFF.

Note on this clone: At one end the junction does not follow the germline gene, possibly because of a read error. The same CDR3 is also encoded by other DNA sequences in this sample. This chain links TRBV7-2 with TRBJ1-1; possibly TRBD1 for D (6 bases). Germline CDR1 and CDR2: SGHTA and FQGNSA. This CDR3 has 13 amino acids. The CDR3 DNA reads as TGCGCCAGCAGCTTATCAGGGGAGCTTGAAGCTTTCTTT. Residues: CASSLSGELEAFF. The full variable domain, rest sourced from reference TRBV7-2 and TRBJ1-1, is GAGVSQSPSNKVTEKGKDVELRCDPISGHTALYWYRQSLGQGLEFLIYFQGNSAPDKSGLPSDRFSAERTGGSVSTLTIQRTQQEDSAVYLCASSLSGELEAFFGQGTRLTVV.